The rows below give T cell receptor beta chains drawn from one sample of a study of cytomegalovirus exposure and HLA in healthy donors. Using immunoSEQ multiplex PCR, the repertoire was profiled, and TCRdb retains in-frame clones only, with some absent. The sample contains approximately 270,000 clones, 90% of which appear only once. Sequencing was done on a sample of PBMCs. The receptors here all came from a woman between 18 and 29 years old in good health and CMV-seronegative. CDR3s include the opening cysteine and the closing phenylalanine or tryptophan. The order of the fields is V gene, D gene, J gene, CDR3 DNA, CDR3 protein. A D gene is named only where the DNA matches it firmly.

V gene: TRBV5-1; D gene: NA; J gene: TRBJ2-5; CDR3 DNA: TGCGCCAGCAGCTTAGGTGTAGGCGCAGGGGGGGAGACCCAGTACTTC; CDR3 protein: CASSLGVGAGGETQYF
V gene: TRBV10-3; D gene: NA; J gene: TRBJ1-4; CDR3 DNA: TGTGCCATCAGTGGCACCTACGCAACTAATGAAAAACTGTTTTTT; CDR3 protein: CAISGTYATNEKLFF
V gene: TRBV19; D gene: TRBD1; J gene: TRBJ1-1; CDR3 DNA: TGTGCCAGCAACCTACAGGGGGACACTGAAGCTTTCTTT; CDR3 protein: CASNLQGDTEAFF
V gene: TRBV4-3; D gene: NA; J gene: TRBJ2-7; CDR3 DNA: TGCGCCAGCAGCCAAGATGGGGGGAGTCCCTACGAGCAGTACTTC; CDR3 protein: CASSQDGGSPYEQYF
V gene: TRBV4-1; D gene: NA; J gene: TRBJ1-1; CDR3 DNA: TGCGCCAGCAGCCAAGTACTAAGGGGGAACACTGAAGCTTTCTTT; CDR3 protein: CASSQVLRGNTEAFF
V gene: TRBV19; D gene: NA; J gene: TRBJ1-5; CDR3 DNA: TGTGCCGCCTCTAGCGGTCAGCCCCAGCATTTT; CDR3 protein: CAASSGQPQHF
V gene: TRBV27; D gene: NA; J gene: TRBJ1-1; CDR3 DNA: TGTGCCAGCAGAGCACAGGGAATATGGACTGAAGCTTTCTTT; CDR3 protein: CASRAQGIWTEAFF
V gene: TRBV4-3; D gene: NA; J gene: TRBJ1-4; CDR3 DNA: TGCGCCAGCAGCTTTAGCCCGGGACAAAATGAAAAACTGTTTTTT; CDR3 protein: CASSFSPGQNEKLFF
V gene: TRBV20-1; D gene: TRBD1; J gene: TRBJ2-7; CDR3 DNA: TGCAGTGCTACAGGGGGCGAGCAGTACTTC; CDR3 protein: CSATGGEQYF
V gene: TRBV7-2; D gene: NA; J gene: TRBJ1-2; CDR3 DNA: TGTGCCAGCAGCAACCACAGGGTTAACTATGGCTACACCTTC; CDR3 protein: CASSNHRVNYGYTF
V gene: TRBV27; D gene: NA; J gene: TRBJ1-5; CDR3 DNA: TGTGCCAGCAGTTTTGGCAGAAATAGCAATCAGCCCCAGCATTTT; CDR3 protein: CASSFGRNSNQPQHF
V gene: TRBV7-2; D gene: NA; J gene: TRBJ2-2; CDR3 DNA: TGTGCCAGCCCTGGGCCCATCGCGTCAACCGGGGAGCTGTTTTTT; CDR3 protein: CASPGPIASTGELFF
V gene: TRBV28; D gene: TRBD2; J gene: TRBJ2-2; CDR3 DNA: TGCCTAGCGGGGGGCGAGGGCGGGGAGCTGTTTTTT; CDR3 protein: CLAGGEGGELFF
V gene: TRBV9; D gene: NA; J gene: TRBJ2-3; CDR3 DNA: TGTGCCAGCAGCGTAGTTGTCAGCTCCGTCACGGGTACGCAGTATTTT; CDR3 protein: CASSVVVSSVTGTQYF